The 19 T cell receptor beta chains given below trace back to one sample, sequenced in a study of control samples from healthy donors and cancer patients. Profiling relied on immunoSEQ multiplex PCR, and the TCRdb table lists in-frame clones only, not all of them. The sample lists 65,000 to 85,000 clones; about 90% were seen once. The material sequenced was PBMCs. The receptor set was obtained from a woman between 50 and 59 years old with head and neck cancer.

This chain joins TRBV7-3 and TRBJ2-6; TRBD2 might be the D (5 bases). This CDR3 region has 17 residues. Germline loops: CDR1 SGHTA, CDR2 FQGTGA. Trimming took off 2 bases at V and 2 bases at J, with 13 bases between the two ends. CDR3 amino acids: CASSLGQYSAGANVLTF. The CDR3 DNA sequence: TGTGCCAGCAGCTTAGGGCAGTATAGCGCTGGGGCCAACGTCCTGACTTTC.

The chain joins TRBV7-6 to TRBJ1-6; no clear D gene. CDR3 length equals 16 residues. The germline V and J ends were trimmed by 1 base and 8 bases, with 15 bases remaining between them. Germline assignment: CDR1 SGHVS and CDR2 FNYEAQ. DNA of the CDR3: TGTGCCAGCAGCTTAGGAACGAGGGAGGCGGATTCACCCCTCCACTTT. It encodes CASSLGTREADSPLHF.

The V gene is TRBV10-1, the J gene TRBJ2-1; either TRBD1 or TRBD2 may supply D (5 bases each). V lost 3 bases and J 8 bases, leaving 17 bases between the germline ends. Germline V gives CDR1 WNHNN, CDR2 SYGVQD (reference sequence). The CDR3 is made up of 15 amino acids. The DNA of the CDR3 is TGCGCCAGCAGTGACAACGGGACCCTGAGGTATGAGCAGTTCTTC. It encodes CASSDNGTLRYEQFF.

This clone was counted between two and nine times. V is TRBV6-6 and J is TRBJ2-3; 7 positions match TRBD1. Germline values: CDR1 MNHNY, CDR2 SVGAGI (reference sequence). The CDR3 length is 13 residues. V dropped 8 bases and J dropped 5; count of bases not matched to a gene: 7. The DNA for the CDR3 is TGTGCCAGCTCGTACAGGGGATTAGATACGCAGTATTTT. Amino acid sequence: CASSYRGLDTQYF.

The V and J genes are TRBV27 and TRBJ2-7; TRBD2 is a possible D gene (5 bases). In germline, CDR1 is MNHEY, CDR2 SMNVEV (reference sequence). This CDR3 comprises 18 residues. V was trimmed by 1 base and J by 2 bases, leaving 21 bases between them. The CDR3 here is CASSLYGQGGFRPYEQYF. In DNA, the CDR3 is TGTGCCAGCAGTTTATACGGGCAAGGCGGGTTTAGACCCTACGAGCAGTACTTC.

Here the CDR3 reads CASRRTGGVDTGELFF. The CDR3 DNA reads as TGTGCCAGTAGAAGGACAGGGGGCGTCGACACCGGGGAGCTGTTTTTT. The chain is built from TRBV19 and TRBJ2-2; 11 bases map to TRBD1. The germline gives CDR1 LNHDA, CDR2 SQIVND (reference sequence). V dropped 6 bases and J dropped 3; count of bases not matched to a gene: 6. The CDR3 is 16 amino acids. Full variable domain (missing parts from reference TRBV19 and TRBJ2-2): DGGITQSPKYLFRKEGQNVTLSCEQNLNHDAMYWYRQDPGQGLRLIYYSQIVNDFQKGDIAEGYSVSREKKESFPLTVTSAQKNPTAFYLCASRRTGGVDTGELFFGEGSRLTVL.

In nucleotides, the CDR3 is TGTGCCAGCAGCTTAGTTGGTTCGACAGGGAGCTACGAGCAGTACTTC. Translation: CASSLVGSTGSYEQYF. The V and J genes are TRBV11-1 and TRBJ2-7; 7 bases line up with TRBD1. Germline CDR1 reads SGHAT; CDR2 reads FQDESV (reference sequence). V was pared by 1 base and J by 3 bases, with 9 bases of the junction left unmatched. The CDR3 contains 16 residues.

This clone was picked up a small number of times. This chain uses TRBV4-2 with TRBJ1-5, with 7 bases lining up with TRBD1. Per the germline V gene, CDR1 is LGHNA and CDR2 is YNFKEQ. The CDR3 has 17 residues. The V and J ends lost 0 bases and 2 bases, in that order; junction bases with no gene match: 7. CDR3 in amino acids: CASSQDLNRGRNQPQHF. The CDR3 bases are TGTGCCAGCAGCCAAGATCTGAACAGGGGACGCAATCAGCCCCAGCATTTT.

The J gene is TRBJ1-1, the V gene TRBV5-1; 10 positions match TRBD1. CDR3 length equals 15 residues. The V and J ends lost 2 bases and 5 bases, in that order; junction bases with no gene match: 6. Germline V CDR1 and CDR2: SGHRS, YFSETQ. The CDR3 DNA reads TGCGCCAGCAGCTTAGACGGGACAGGGGTTACTGAAGCTTTCTTT. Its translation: CASSLDGTGVTEAFF. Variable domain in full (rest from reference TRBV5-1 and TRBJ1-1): KAGVTQTPRYLIKTRGQQVTLSCSPISGHRSVSWYQQTPGQGLQFLFEYFSETQRNKGNFPGRFSGRQFSNSRSEMNVSTLELGDSALYLCASSLDGTGVTEAFFGQGTRLTVV.

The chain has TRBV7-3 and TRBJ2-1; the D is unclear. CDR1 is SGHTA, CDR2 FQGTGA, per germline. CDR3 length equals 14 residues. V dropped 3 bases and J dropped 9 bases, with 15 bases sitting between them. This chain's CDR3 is CASSFKLSFGEQFF. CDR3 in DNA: TGTGCCAGCAGCTTTAAGCTTAGCTTCGGTGAGCAGTTCTTC.

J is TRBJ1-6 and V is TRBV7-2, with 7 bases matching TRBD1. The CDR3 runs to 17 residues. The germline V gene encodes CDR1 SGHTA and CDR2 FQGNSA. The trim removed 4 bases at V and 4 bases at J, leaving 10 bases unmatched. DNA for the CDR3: TGTGCCAGCAGCTCCTCTCTAGGACAGGTTTATAATTCACCCCTCCACTTT. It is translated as CASSSSLGQVYNSPLHF.

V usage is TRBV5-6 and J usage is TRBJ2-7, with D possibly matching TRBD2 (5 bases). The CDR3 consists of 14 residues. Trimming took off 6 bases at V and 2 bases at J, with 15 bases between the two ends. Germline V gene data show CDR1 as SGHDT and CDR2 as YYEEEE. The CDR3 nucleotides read TGTGCCAGCACCGAGCGGAATCCTCCCTACGAGCAGTACTTC. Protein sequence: CASTERNPPYEQYF.

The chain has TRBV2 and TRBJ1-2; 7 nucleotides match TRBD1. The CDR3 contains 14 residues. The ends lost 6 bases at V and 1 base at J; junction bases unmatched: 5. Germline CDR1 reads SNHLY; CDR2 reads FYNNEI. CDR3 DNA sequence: TGTGCCAGCAGCCTTCAGGGGGGTAACTATGGCTACACCTTC. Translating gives CASSLQGGNYGYTF.

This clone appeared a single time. Written as DNA, the CDR3 is TGTGCCAGCAGTTCTCTTGCACGCTACGAGCAGTACTTC. This encodes CASSSLARYEQYF. The chain carries TRBV28 and TRBJ2-7, with no clear D. The germline CDR1 and CDR2 sequences are MDHEN and SYDVKM. The CDR3 runs to 13 residues. Trimming shortened V by 4 bases and J by 3 bases, and 10 bases separated the two germline ends.

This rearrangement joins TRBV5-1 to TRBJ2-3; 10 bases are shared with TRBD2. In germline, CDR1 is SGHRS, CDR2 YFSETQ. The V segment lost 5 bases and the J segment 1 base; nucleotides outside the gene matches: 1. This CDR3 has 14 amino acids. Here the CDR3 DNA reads TGCGCCAGCAGAACTAGCGGGGGCACAGATACGCAGTATTTT. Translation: CASRTSGGTDTQYF.

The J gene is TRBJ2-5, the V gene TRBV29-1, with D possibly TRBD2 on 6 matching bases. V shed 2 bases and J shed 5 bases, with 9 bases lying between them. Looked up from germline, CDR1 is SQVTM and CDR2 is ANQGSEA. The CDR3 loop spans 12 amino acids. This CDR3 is CSVEREPETQYF. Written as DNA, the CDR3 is TGCAGCGTTGAACGGGAGCCGGAGACCCAGTACTTC.

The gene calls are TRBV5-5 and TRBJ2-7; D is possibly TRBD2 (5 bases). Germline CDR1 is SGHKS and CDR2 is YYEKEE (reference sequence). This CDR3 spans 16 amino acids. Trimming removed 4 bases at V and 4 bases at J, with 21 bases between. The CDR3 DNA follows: TGTGCCAGCAGCCTAGACCCAGCGGCGGCCCAATACGAGCAGTACTTC. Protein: CASSLDPAAAQYEQYF.

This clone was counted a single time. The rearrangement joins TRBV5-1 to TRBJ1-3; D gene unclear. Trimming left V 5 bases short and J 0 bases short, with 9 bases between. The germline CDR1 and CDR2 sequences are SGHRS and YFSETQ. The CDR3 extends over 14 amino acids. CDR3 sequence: CASSNDFSGNTIYF. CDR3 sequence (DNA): TGCGCCAGCAGTAACGACTTCTCTGGAAACACCATATATTTT.

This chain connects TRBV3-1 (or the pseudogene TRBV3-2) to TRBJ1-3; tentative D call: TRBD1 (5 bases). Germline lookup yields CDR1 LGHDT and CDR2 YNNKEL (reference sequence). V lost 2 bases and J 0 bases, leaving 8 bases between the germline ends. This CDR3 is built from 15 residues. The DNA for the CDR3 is TGTGCCAGCAGCCAACGGGACGGCTCTGGAAACACCATATATTTT. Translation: CASSQRDGSGNTIYF.